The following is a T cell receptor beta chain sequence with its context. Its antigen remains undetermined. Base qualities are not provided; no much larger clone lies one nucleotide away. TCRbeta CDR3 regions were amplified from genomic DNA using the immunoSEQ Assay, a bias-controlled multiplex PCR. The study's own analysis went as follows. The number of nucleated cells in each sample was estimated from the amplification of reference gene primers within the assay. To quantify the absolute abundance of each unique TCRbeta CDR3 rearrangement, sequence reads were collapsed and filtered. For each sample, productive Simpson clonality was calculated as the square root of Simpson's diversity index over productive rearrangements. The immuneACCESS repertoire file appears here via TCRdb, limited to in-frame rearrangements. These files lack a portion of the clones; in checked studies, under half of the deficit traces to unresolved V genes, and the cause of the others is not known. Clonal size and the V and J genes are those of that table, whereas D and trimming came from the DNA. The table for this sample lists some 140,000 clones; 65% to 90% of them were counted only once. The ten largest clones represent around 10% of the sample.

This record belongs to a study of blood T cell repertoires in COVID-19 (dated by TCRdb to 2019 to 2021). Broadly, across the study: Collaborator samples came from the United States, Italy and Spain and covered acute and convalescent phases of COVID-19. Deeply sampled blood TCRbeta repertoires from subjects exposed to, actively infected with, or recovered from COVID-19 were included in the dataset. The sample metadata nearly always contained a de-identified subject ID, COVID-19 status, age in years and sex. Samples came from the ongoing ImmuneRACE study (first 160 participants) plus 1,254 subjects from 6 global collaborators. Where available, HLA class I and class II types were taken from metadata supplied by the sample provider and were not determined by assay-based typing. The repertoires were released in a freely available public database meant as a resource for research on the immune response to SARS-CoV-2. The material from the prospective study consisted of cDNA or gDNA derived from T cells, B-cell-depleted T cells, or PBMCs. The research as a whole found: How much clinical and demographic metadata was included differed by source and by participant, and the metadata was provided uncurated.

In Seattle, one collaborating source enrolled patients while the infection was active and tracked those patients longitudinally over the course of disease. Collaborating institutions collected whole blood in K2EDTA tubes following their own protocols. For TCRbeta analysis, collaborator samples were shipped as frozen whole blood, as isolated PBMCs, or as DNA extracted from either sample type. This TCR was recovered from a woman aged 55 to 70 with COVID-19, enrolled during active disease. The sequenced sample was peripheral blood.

Here is the DNA: TGCGCCAGCAGCCAAGTAACCCTTACAGGGTCTAGTCAGCCCCAGCATTTT. Its protein reads: CASSQVTLTGSSQPQHF. Recombination linked TRBV4-1 to TRBJ1-5; a tentative D call is TRBD1 (6 bases match). V is cut by 1 base and J by 6 bases, and the space between the germline ends is 19 bases. From the cysteine through the phenylalanine, the CDR3 covers 17 amino acids. The sequence is cut down to CDR3 DNA, 51 bases in frame from base 1. CDR1 and CDR2 are read off the germline V gene as MGHRA and YSYEKL.